This TCR beta chain was retrieved from a study of T cell repertoires in cytomegalovirus infection. TCRdb reprocessed the reads via MiXCR and lists one record per CDR3 protein. This table has some 450,000 distinct CDR3 sequences, around 32% appearing once. Germline values: CDR1 SGHTA, CDR2 FQGNSA. Trimming removed 6 bases at V and 8 bases at J, with 16 bases between. This CDR3 has 13 residues. In this sample, this clonotype turned up many times. The V and J genes are TRBV7-2 and TRBJ1-2, with D hard to call. This receptor was taken from a human donor in good health (CMV status not recorded). Some clones in this sample may be carry-over from other donors' samples. The sequenced sample was PBMCs. This CDR3 reads CASSKAILDGYTF. In DNA, the CDR3 is TGTGCCAGCAGTAAAGCAATACTGGACGGCTACACCTTC.